This T cell receptor beta chain was found in a study of blood T cells in healthy people across ages. A second PCR, run for about 6 to 11 cycles, used a sample-barcoded 5' primer plus a J-beta primer mix. One entry per CDR3 protein, called by TCRdb with MiXCR from the 5' RACE reads. The sample holds 1.5 million to 2 million distinct CDR3 sequences, 40% to 55% seen once. CDR1 is MNHEY and CDR2 is SVGEGT in the germline V gene. The CDR3 has 19 amino acids. Trimming cost V 0 bases and J 2 bases; bases outside gene matches: 10. The genes are TRBV6-2 or TRBV6-3 and TRBJ2-3; 11 bases are a match to TRBD2. The sequence was collected from a woman between 35 and 50 years old in good health. The sequenced sample consisted of blood. The CDR3 spells CASSYSRTLAGGDTDTQYF. In DNA form, the CDR3 reads TGTGCCAGCAGTTACTCGAGAACGCTAGCGGGGGGAGACACAGATACGCAGTATTTT.